Listed here are 29 T cell receptor beta chains from one sample, sequenced in a study of T cells after yellow fever vaccination. TCRdb re-derived calls from the 5' RACE reads in MiXCR, one entry per CDR3 protein. Here the sample spans around 530,000 distinct CDR3 sequences, 17% being singletons. Material: PBMCs, obtained 5 days after the first yellow fever vaccination. The receptor source for this set is a man aged 18 to 35 who received the YFV17D yellow fever vaccine.

This clonotype was seen a handful of times. The chain employs TRBV29-1 and TRBJ2-5; a weak D match, TRBD1 (6 bases). The CDR3 consists of 13 residues. Germline V gene data show CDR1 as SQVTM and CDR2 as ANQGSEA. V was trimmed by 6 bases and J by 1 base, leaving 12 bases between them. The CDR3 nucleotides are TGCAGCGTGATTTGGGACATCCAAGAGACCCAGTACTTC. It translates to CSVIWDIQETQYF.

CDR3 in amino acids: CASSVLEQGAGELFF. DNA for the CDR3: TGTGCCAGCAGCGTGTTAGAACAGGGGGCCGGGGAGCTGTTTTTT. The chain employs TRBV9 and TRBJ2-2; 8 nucleotides align to TRBD1. CDR1 and CDR2 from the germline V gene are SGDLS and YYNGEE. The CDR3 length is 15 residues. J lost 6 bases, V lost 2 bases, and 6 bases had no gene match.

The rearrangement joins TRBV9 to TRBJ2-3; D ambiguous. V gave up 0 bases and J gave up 8 bases, with 7 bases separating them. Germline CDR1 is SGDLS and CDR2 is YYNGEE. The length of the CDR3 is 12 residues. CDR3 loop: CASSVEWSTQYF. CDR3 coding DNA: TGTGCCAGCAGCGTAGAATGGAGTACGCAGTATTTT.

The rearrangement uses TRBV5-1 and TRBJ2-2; 9 bases fit TRBD2. This CDR3 has 17 residues. V shed 4 bases, J shed 3 bases, and the junction held 10 bases outside the gene matches. The V gene's germline CDR1 is SGHRS and CDR2 YFSETQ. The CDR3 coding sequence is TGCGCCAGCAGCAGCGGGGGGACAACCTTCGACACCGGGGAGCTGTTTTTT. Translation: CASSSGGTTFDTGELFF.

This clonotype was seen only a few times. The chain has TRBV25-1 and TRBJ2-5; D not certain. V shed 1 base and J shed 0 bases, with 18 bases lying between them. The CDR3 spans 18 residues. Germline CDR1 is MGHDK and CDR2 is SYGVNS. CDR3 in amino acids: CASSEFEITTVHQETQYF. Written as DNA, the CDR3 is TGTGCCAGCAGTGAATTCGAAATTACAACGGTCCACCAAGAGACCCAGTACTTC.

The chain combines TRBV20-1 with TRBJ2-3; 15 nucleotides line up with TRBD2. The CDR3 runs 16 residues. CDR1 and CDR2 from the germline V gene are DFQATT and SNEGSKA (reference sequence). V gave up 7 bases and J gave up 2 bases; unmatched junction bases: 7. The CDR3 nucleotides read TGCAGTGGAGGGACTAGCGGGGGGTCCCTCACAGATACGCAGTATTTT. Amino acids: CSGGTSGGSLTDTQYF.

The V and J genes are TRBV28 and TRBJ1-6; TRBD1 agrees at 7 bases. CDR1 is MDHEN and CDR2 is SYDVKM in the germline V gene. The CDR3 extends over 12 amino acids. V lost 6 bases to trimming and J lost 9 bases; unmatched junction nucleotides: 2. CDR3 nucleotide sequence: TGTGCCAGCAGGACAGGGCGTTCACCCCTCCACTTT. Translated: CASRTGRSPLHF.

This clonotype has only a few counts. The chain employs TRBV7-9 and TRBJ1-2; TRBD1 agrees at 7 bases. The CDR3 runs to 14 residues. V was clipped by 5 bases and J by 8 bases; unmatched bases: 11. Per the germline V gene, CDR1 is SEHNR and CDR2 is FQNEAQ (reference sequence). CDR3 bases: TGTGCCAGCAGCCCAACTACAGGGGTTTCCGGCTACACCTTC. Residues: CASSPTTGVSGYTF.

The V call is TRBV20-1, the J call TRBJ2-1; 8 bases fit TRBD1. The CDR3 is made up of 15 amino acids. Looked up from germline, CDR1 is DFQATT and CDR2 is SNEGSKA (reference sequence). J was trimmed by 7 bases and V by 0 bases; bases with no gene match: 8. The CDR3 spells CSARDNQGAWNEQFF. The CDR3 bases are TGCAGTGCTAGAGATAACCAGGGGGCATGGAATGAGCAGTTCTTC.

V gene TRBV20-1 combines with J gene TRBJ2-7; D might be TRBD2 (5 bases). The CDR3 covers 13 residues. The germline CDR1 and CDR2 sequences are DFQATT and SNEGSKA (reference sequence). V gave up 0 bases and J gave up 3 bases, with 9 bases separating them. The CDR3: CSARERRNYEQYV. The CDR3 coding sequence is TGCAGTGCTAGAGAACGGAGGAACTACGAGCAGTACGTC.

This clonotype has ten or more counts. The CDR3 loop is CASSQGTSWETQYF. CDR3 DNA sequence: TGTGCCAGCAGCCAAGGAACCTCTTGGGAGACCCAGTACTTC. The rearrangement links TRBV14 to TRBJ2-5; no reliable D call. This CDR3 contains 14 residues. V lost 1 base, J lost 5 bases, and 11 bases lay in between. The germline CDR1 and CDR2 sequences are SGHDN and FVKESK.

This CDR3 is CASSLQGALDEQFF. CDR3 nucleotides: TGTGCCAGCAGCTTACAGGGGGCTTTAGATGAGCAGTTCTTC. The chain couples TRBV5-4 to TRBJ2-1; 9 nucleotides match TRBD1. CDR1 and CDR2 (germline): SGHNT, YYREEE (reference sequence). The CDR3 length is 14 residues. Trimming cost V 2 bases and J 8 bases; bases outside gene matches: 5. Full variable domain (rest looked up from reference TRBV5-4 and TRBJ2-1): ETGVTQSPTHLIKTRGQQVTLRCSSQSGHNTVSWYQQALGQGPQFIFQYYREEENGRGNFPPRFSGLQFPNYSSELNVNALELDDSALYLCASSLQGALDEQFFGPGTRLTVL.

V usage is TRBV29-1 and J usage is TRBJ2-1; TRBD2 agrees at 9 bases. Germline assignment: CDR1 SQVTM and CDR2 ANQGSEA. V lost 2 bases and J lost 8; bases outside the gene matches: 10. The CDR3 is made up of 15 amino acids. The CDR3 is CSVETGRGGFDEQFF. CDR3 DNA: TGCAGCGTTGAAACTGGGCGGGGGGGGTTTGATGAGCAGTTCTTC.

V usage is TRBV27 and J usage is TRBJ1-1, with a tentative D call TRBD1 (5 bases). Germline assignment: CDR1 MNHEY and CDR2 SMNVEV (reference sequence). V gave up 4 bases and J gave up 4 bases, with 22 bases separating them. This CDR3 has 17 residues. The CDR3 DNA reads as TGTGCCAGCAGTTCGGGAAGGGTGACCAGGGACTCCACTGAAGCTTTCTTT. Translating gives CASSSGRVTRDSTEAFF.

V is TRBV6-8 and J is TRBJ2-7; D not certain. The V gene's germline CDR1 is MNHGY and CDR2 SAAAGT. CDR3 size: 14 residues. The ends were cut back, 0 bases at V and 4 bases at J, with 10 bases in the middle. The DNA for the CDR3 is TGTGCCAGCAGTTACTCGCTGGCTTGGTACGAGCAGTACGTC. Its protein product is CASSYSLAWYEQYV.

The V and J genes are TRBV20-1 and TRBJ2-7; 10 bases line up with TRBD1. Germline V gene data show CDR1 as DFQATT and CDR2 as SNEGSKA (reference sequence). This CDR3 is built from 14 residues. V was pared by 4 bases and J by 4 bases, with 7 bases of the junction left unmatched. The CDR3 sequence is CSATPGTGAYEQYV. CDR3 coding DNA: TGCAGTGCTACTCCCGGGACAGGGGCTTACGAGCAGTACGTC.

The chain carries TRBV4-1 and TRBJ2-3; D assignment may be TRBD1 or TRBD2 (6 bases each). V dropped 3 bases and J dropped 6 bases, with 22 bases sitting between them. The CDR3 is 17 amino acids. Germline V gene sequence: CDR1 MGHRA, CDR2 YSYEKL. In DNA form, the CDR3 reads TGCGCCAGCAGCCATCCACACCCGGGCCGAGGGGGGGATACGCAGTATTTT. Protein: CASSHPHPGRGGDTQYF.

This clonotype has just a few counts. Here the CDR3 DNA reads TGTGCCAGCAGCGCCCGGGACAGGGTAGACTATGGCTACACCTTC. It translates to CASSARDRVDYGYTF. The chain uses TRBV2 and TRBJ1-2; 9 bases match TRBD1. CDR1 and CDR2 (germline): SNHLY, FYNNEI. The CDR3 has 15 amino acids. Unmatched junction bases numbered 8, after V lost 6 bases and J lost 3 bases.

The gene calls are TRBV6-5 and TRBJ1-1; no clear D. Trimming left V 0 bases short and J 0 bases short, with 5 bases between. CDR1 MNHEY and CDR2 SVGAGI come from the germline V gene. The CDR3 length is 14 residues. CDR3 region: CASSYSVLNTEAFF. CDR3 nucleotides: TGTGCCAGCAGTTACTCGGTCCTGAACACTGAAGCTTTCTTT.

The chain carries TRBV10-2 and TRBJ2-1; D remains ambiguous. This CDR3 has 13 amino acids. CDR1 and CDR2 (germline): WSHSY, SAAADI. Trimming left V 7 bases short and J 0 bases short, with 7 bases between. The CDR3: CASINNSYNEQFF. CDR3 nucleotides: TGCGCCAGCATTAATAACTCCTACAATGAGCAGTTCTTC.

This rearrangement joins TRBV5-1 to TRBJ2-5; D is tentatively TRBD1 or TRBD2 (5 bases each). The V gene's germline CDR1 is SGHRS and CDR2 YFSETQ. The germline V and J ends were trimmed by 4 bases and 0 bases, with 16 bases remaining between them. This CDR3 comprises 16 residues. CDR3 sequence reads: CASSPAGTAYQETQYF. The CDR3 bases are TGCGCCAGCAGCCCAGCAGGGACGGCGTACCAAGAGACCCAGTACTTC.

This clonotype was seen more than once but under ten times. J is TRBJ2-3 and V is TRBV10-3, with TRBD1 identical over 7 bases. Germline V gene data show CDR1 as ENHRY and CDR2 as SYGVKD. The CDR3 contains 15 residues. Trimming at V came to 6 bases and at J to 2 bases, leaving 8 bases not matched to a gene. The CDR3 nucleotides read TGTGCCATCAGCGAGACAGGGTTCAACACAGATACGCAGTATTTT. It is translated as CAISETGFNTDTQYF.

This clonotype was recorded a few times. This rearrangement joins TRBV12-3 or TRBV12-4 to TRBJ2-3; no definite D call. CDR3 length: 12 amino acids. V gave up 7 bases and J gave up 4 bases, with 9 bases separating them. DNA for the CDR3: TGTGCCAGCAATACGGGCGCAGATACGCAGTATTTT. This sequence encodes CASNTGADTQYF.

This rearrangement joins TRBV29-1 to TRBJ1-1; D uncertain. Trimming cost V 4 bases and J 0 bases, with 15 bases left between them. The CDR3 sequence is 15 residues long. Germline V CDR1 and CDR2: SQVTM, ANQGSEA. CDR3 bases: TGCAGCGTTGTTTCCTGGCATCTAATGAACACTGAAGCTTTCTTT. Encoded protein: CSVVSWHLMNTEAFF.

This clonotype was detected a few times. J is TRBJ1-3 and V is TRBV7-2; D possibly corresponds to TRBD1 (5 bases). V was cut by 2 bases and J by 3 bases, with 11 bases left in between. The V gene's germline CDR1 is SGHTA and CDR2 FQGNSA. The CDR3 has 15 amino acids. CDR3 nucleotides: TGTGCCAGCAGCTTATCGGAAAGGGGTGGAAACACCATATATTTT. Its protein is CASSLSERGGNTIYF.

This clonotype appeared a few times. The chain couples TRBV11-1 to TRBJ2-7, with TRBD2 matching 14 bases. The CDR3 contains 16 residues. CDR1 is SGHAT, CDR2 FQDESV, per germline (reference sequence). V was pared by 5 bases and J by 1 base, with 4 bases of the junction left unmatched. In DNA, the CDR3 is TGTGCCAGCAGCCCCGGGACTAGCGGGGGATCCTACGAGCAGTACTTC. This translates into CASSPGTSGGSYEQYF.

DNA for the CDR3: TGTGCCAGCAGTCGTTTGGGGACAGGACCGTGGGGAACTGAAGCTTTCTTT. Protein sequence: CASSRLGTGPWGTEAFF. The J gene is TRBJ1-1, the V gene TRBV12-3 or TRBV12-4; 8 bases align to TRBD1. There are 17 residues in the CDR3. Trimming removed 5 bases from V and 5 bases from J; junction bases left unmatched: 16.

This clonotype has a handful of counts. V is TRBV28 and J is TRBJ2-6; TRBD2 might be the D (5 bases). Trimming shortened V by 0 bases and J by 1 base, and 13 bases separated the two germline ends. The CDR3 contains 18 residues. The V gene's germline CDR1 is MDHEN and CDR2 SYDVKM. DNA of the CDR3: TGTGCCAGCAGTTTATGGGCCGGGGTCCGATCTGGGGCCAACGTCCTGACTTTC. Amino acids: CASSLWAGVRSGANVLTF.

The chain links TRBV7-2 to TRBJ1-2, with a weak D call TRBD1 (5 bases). CDR1 is SGHTA and CDR2 is FQGNSA in the germline V gene. V was cut by 4 bases and J by 6 bases, with 15 bases left in between. This CDR3 is 14 amino acids long. CDR3 bases: TGTGCCAGCAGCTCAGCCGCCAGGGCGGATGGCTACACCTTC. This translates into CASSSAARADGYTF.